Listed here is a single T cell receptor (beta chain). The data are from a study of T cell changes during pregnancy in multiple sclerosis. TCRdb keeps only in-frame clones here, not all; method: immunoSEQ multiplex PCR. The sample yields approximately 63,000 clones, about 93% seen once. Germline CDR1 SEHNR, CDR2 FQNEAQ (reference sequence). Trimming pared 4 bases from V and 0 bases from J, leaving 12 bases between. This CDR3 is built from 15 residues. The input for sequencing was CD8+ T cells from peripheral blood mononuclear cells, taken in the third trimester of pregnancy. The chain has TRBV7-9 and TRBJ1-1; D is possibly TRBD1 (6 bases). This clonotype was sampled from a female donor with multiple sclerosis, enrolled in a pregnancy study. CDR3 loop: CASSSRDTMNTEAFF. The CDR3 region has the DNA TGTGCCAGCAGCTCCCGGGACACAATGAACACTGAAGCTTTCTTT.